The 22 T cell receptor beta chains given below trace back to one sample, sequenced in a study of PD-L1 blockade in urothelial cancer. TCRdb's copy holds only in-frame clones and misses some; the assay was immunoSEQ multiplex PCR. The sample lists around 14,000 clones; 70% to 90% were seen once. Sequencing was performed on PBMCs, taken around atezolizumab (anti-PD-L1) treatment. These receptors originate from an older man with urothelial cancer.

V gene TRBV10-3 combines with J gene TRBJ1-2, with 9 bases matching TRBD1. The trim removed 5 bases at V and 4 bases at J, leaving 11 bases unmatched. This CDR3 is 16 amino acids long. Looked up from germline, CDR1 is ENHRY and CDR2 is SYGVKD. Here the CDR3 reads CAISHDRDRDFYGYTF. CDR3 nucleotide sequence: TGTGCCATCAGTCACGACCGGGACAGGGATTTCTATGGCTACACCTTC.

The genes are TRBV7-9 and TRBJ1-2; D may be TRBD1 (5 bases). CDR1 is SEHNR, CDR2 FQNEAQ, per germline (reference sequence). V was clipped by 6 bases and J by 6 bases, with 11 bases between them. The CDR3 runs 12 residues. CDR3 in DNA: TGTGCCAGCAGTTCGCGGGGGGATGGCTACACCTTC. Protein: CASSSRGDGYTF.

The CDR3, as DNA: TGCAGCATTACAGGGGACGCAAATGAAAAACTGTTTTTT. Translation gives CSITGDANEKLFF. The V and J genes are TRBV29-1 and TRBJ1-4; 7 bases map to TRBD1. The CDR3 runs 13 residues. Germline CDR1 reads SQVTM; CDR2 reads ANQGSEA. Trimming at V came to 8 bases and at J to 5 bases, leaving 8 bases not matched to a gene.

The V call is TRBV19, the J call TRBJ1-5; a possible D gene is TRBD1 (5 bases). Trimming removed 6 bases at V and 1 base at J, with 16 bases between. The germline CDR1 and CDR2 sequences are LNHDA and SQIVND (reference sequence). The CDR3 has 16 amino acids. The CDR3: CASSVGGWGSNQPQHF. The CDR3 region has the DNA TGTGCCAGTAGCGTTGGAGGGTGGGGGAGCAATCAGCCCCAGCATTTT.

The CDR3 reads CASSLDGYSGGAGTDTQYF. Here the CDR3 DNA reads TGTGCCAGCAGCTTAGATGGTTATAGCGGGGGGGCCGGAACAGATACGCAGTATTTT. The J gene is TRBJ2-3, the V gene TRBV7-9, with 11 bases matching TRBD2. Per the germline V gene, CDR1 is SEHNR and CDR2 is FQNEAQ (reference sequence). With 1 base clipped from V and 3 bases from J, the junction kept 12 bases outside the gene matches. The CDR3 spans 19 residues.

The chain employs TRBV5-4 and TRBJ1-2; the D is unclear. V was cut by 1 base and J by 7 bases, with 11 bases left in between. Germline V CDR1 and CDR2: SGHNT, YYREEE (reference sequence). The CDR3 sequence is 13 residues long. CDR3 sequence (DNA): TGTGCCAGCAGCTTGAGGCAGGAGGGTGGCTACACCTTC. This sequence encodes CASSLRQEGGYTF.

This chain uses TRBV11-2 with TRBJ2-3; 7 bases map to TRBD1. The CDR3 length is 13 residues. The V gene's germline CDR1 is SGHAT and CDR2 FQNNGV. The ends lost 8 bases at V and 5 bases at J; junction bases unmatched: 7. The CDR3 loop reads CASGESGGDTQYF. CDR3 DNA: TGTGCCAGCGGAGAATCAGGGGGAGATACGCAGTATTTT.

The genes are TRBV30 and TRBJ1-2, with D unresolved. The CDR3 is 14 residues long. Germline V gene data show CDR1 as GTSNPN and CDR2 as SVGIG (reference sequence). Trimming stripped 0 bases from V and 4 bases from J, with 12 bases between. The CDR3 DNA reads as TGTGCCTGGAGTGTACGGTTCCGACTCTATGGCTACACCTTC. It codes for CAWSVRFRLYGYTF. The full variable domain, completed using reference TRBV30 and TRBJ1-2, is SQTIHQWPATLVQPVGSPLSLECTVEGTSNPNLYWYRQAAGRGLQLLFYSVGIGQISSEVPQNLSASRPQDRQFILSSKKLLLSDSGFYLCAWSVRFRLYGYTFGSGTRLTVV.

The chain joins TRBV6-5 to TRBJ1-1; D perhaps matches TRBD1 (5 bases). This CDR3 has 13 residues. The V end lost 1 base, the J end lost 4 bases, and 7 bases lay between the germline ends. The germline gives CDR1 MNHEY, CDR2 SVGAGI. Here the CDR3 DNA reads TGTGCCAGCAGTTACTGGCAGGGCACTGAAGCTTTCTTT. This sequence encodes CASSYWQGTEAFF.

The chain combines TRBV11-2 with TRBJ2-5, with 10 bases lining up with TRBD2. The V and J ends lost 1 base and 14 bases, in that order; junction bases with no gene match: 10. The CDR3 covers 14 residues. Germline-derived CDR1 and CDR2 are SGHAT and FQNNGV. The DNA for the CDR3 is TGTGCCAGCAGCTTAGGCTTAGCGGGGGGCCTCCTCTACTTC. It specifies CASSLGLAGGLLYF.

This rearrangement joins TRBV30 to TRBJ2-7; TRBD1 matches 7 bases. Losses at the gene ends were 3 bases for V and 9 bases for J; bases not matched to a gene: 14. CDR1 and CDR2 (germline): GTSNPN, SVGIG (reference sequence). The CDR3 extends over 14 amino acids. In nucleotides, the CDR3 is TGTGCCTGGAGCGGGACAGTCCCTGCCGCAGGGCAGTACTTC. This gives the protein CAWSGTVPAAGQYF. The variable domain in full, with the rest retrieved from reference TRBV30 and TRBJ2-7, is SQTIHQWPATLVQPVGSPLSLECTVEGTSNPNLYWYRQAAGRGLQLLFYSVGIGQISSEVPQNLSASRPQDRQFILSSKKLLLSDSGFYLCAWSGTVPAAGQYFGPGTRLTVT.

The genes are TRBV5-1 and TRBJ1-2; D possibly corresponds to TRBD1 (5 bases). The germline V and J ends were trimmed by 4 bases and 4 bases, with 14 bases remaining between them. The CDR3 length is 14 residues. Germline V gene data show CDR1 as SGHRS and CDR2 as YFSETQ. The CDR3 nucleotides are TGCGCCAGCAGCCTAGGGATGCAGGGCTATGGCTACACCTTC. Amino acids: CASSLGMQGYGYTF.

V usage is TRBV6-5 and J usage is TRBJ1-1; D gene uncertain. The CDR3 spans 13 residues. Between the trimmed V and J ends, which lost 1 base and 1 base, there was a span of 4 bases. CDR1 is MNHEY and CDR2 is SVGAGI in the germline V gene. The CDR3 region is CASSYLRNTEAFF. The CDR3 DNA is TGTGCCAGCAGTTACTTGAGGAACACTGAAGCTTTCTTT.

The V call is TRBV5-1, the J call TRBJ1-1; TRBD1 agrees at 7 bases. This CDR3 comprises 14 residues. Germline-derived CDR1 and CDR2 are SGHRS and YFSETQ. Losses at the gene ends were 5 bases for V and 3 bases for J; bases not matched to a gene: 7. CDR3 residues: CASSRQGSDTEAFF. The DNA for the CDR3 is TGCGCCAGCAGTCGACAGGGATCGGACACTGAAGCTTTCTTT.

The CDR3 region has the DNA TGCGCCAGCAGTGGGGGGACAGGCGGTCGCGAGCAGTACTTC. Residues: CASSGGTGGREQYF. The chain uses TRBV10-1 and TRBJ2-7, with TRBD1 identical over 8 bases. The germline V gene has CDR1 WNHNN and CDR2 SYGVQD (reference sequence). Germline trimming cut 4 bases from V and 6 bases from J; bases unmatched to any gene: 8. The CDR3 sequence is 14 residues long.

The chain has TRBV4-1 and TRBJ1-1; D might be TRBD1 (5 bases). Per the germline V gene, CDR1 is MGHRA and CDR2 is YSYEKL. V was shortened by 1 base and J by 11 bases, with 17 bases between the two germline ends. CDR3 length: 14 amino acids. This CDR3 reads CASSQGGRGLQAFF. Here the CDR3 DNA reads TGCGCCAGCAGCCAAGGAGGTAGGGGCCTCCAGGCTTTCTTT.

This clone has only one observation. The chain is built from TRBV28 and TRBJ1-1; a possible D gene is TRBD1 (5 bases). Deletions cut 3 bases from V and 1 base from J, with 6 bases between. Germline loops: CDR1 MDHEN, CDR2 SYDVKM. The CDR3 covers 13 residues. The CDR3 nucleotides are TGTGCCAGCAGTTTGGGGGGGAACACTGAAGCTTTCTTT. This gives the protein CASSLGGNTEAFF.

The J gene is TRBJ1-1, the V gene TRBV30; no reliable D call. Germline values: CDR1 GTSNPN, CDR2 SVGIG (reference sequence). The CDR3 has 13 residues. The germline V and J ends were trimmed by 3 bases and 0 bases, with 8 bases remaining between them. The CDR3 nucleotides read TGTGCCTGGAGAAGAGGGATGAACACTGAAGCTTTCTTT. This sequence encodes CAWRRGMNTEAFF.

The gene calls are TRBV30 and TRBJ1-2, with 8 bases identical to TRBD1. With 3 bases clipped from V and 5 bases from J, the junction kept 8 bases outside the gene matches. Per germline, CDR1 GTSNPN and CDR2 SVGIG (reference sequence). This CDR3 comprises 14 residues. The CDR3 DNA follows: TGTGCCTGGAGCAGGACAGGGAGGTTGTATGGCTACACCTTC. Translated, it gives CAWSRTGRLYGYTF.

The chain combines TRBV19 with TRBJ2-3; 7 positions match TRBD1. The CDR3 is 15 amino acids. Germline trimming cut 5 bases from V and 5 bases from J; bases unmatched to any gene: 10. The V gene's germline CDR1 is LNHDA and CDR2 SQIVND (reference sequence). This CDR3 is CASSPLRGRLDTQYF. Here the CDR3 DNA reads TGTGCCAGTAGTCCCTTGAGGGGGCGGTTAGATACGCAGTATTTT.

This sequence joins TRBV28 and TRBJ1-5; no reliable D call. Trimming shortened V by 10 bases and J by 6 bases, and 13 bases separated the two germline ends. This CDR3 comprises 12 residues. Germline CDR1 and CDR2: MDHEN and SYDVKM. The CDR3 protein is CATADPGQPQHF. In nucleotides, the CDR3 is TGTGCCACCGCCGACCCGGGTCAGCCCCAGCATTTT.

The chain has TRBV6-1 and TRBJ2-6, with D possibly TRBD1 on 6 matching bases. The CDR3 runs 15 residues. V shed 6 bases and J shed 0 bases, with 9 bases lying between them. CDR1 and CDR2 (germline): MNHNS, SASEGT. The CDR3 loop reads CASRGAHSGANVLTF. CDR3 DNA sequence: TGTGCCAGCAGGGGGGCGCACTCTGGGGCCAACGTCCTGACTTTC.